The present TCR beta chain was sequenced within a study of cytomegalovirus exposure and HLA in healthy donors. Turning to the study itself: Earlier results showed roughly 120 million unique TCR beta sequences derived from approximately 170 million T cells.

About this clone: Its antigen is undetermined.

The study ran its PCR with 60 Vbeta and 13 Jbeta primers. Sequencing was performed with immunoSEQ multiplex PCR; in TCRdb, only in-frame clones are kept and a portion is missing. The sample has about 200,000 clones, 80% to 90% seen once; the top ten hold around 0.34%. CDR1 is SNHLY, CDR2 FYNNEI, per germline. CDR3 length: 16 amino acids. V shed 1 base, J shed 3 bases, and the junction held 4 bases outside the gene matches. Study-level findings and limits: It was reported in a later analysis that an Asian-associated ancestry cluster showed fewer N-insertions than the approximately 670-donor mean.

The sequenced sample consisted of PBMCs. The clonotype comes from a woman aged 25 to 39 in good health and CMV-seronegative. The rearrangement joins TRBV2 to TRBJ2-3; 10 bases fit TRBD2. CDR3 nucleotide sequence: TGTGCCAGCAGTGAAGAAGCGGGAGGGGGGACAGATACGCAGTATTTT. This translates into CASSEEAGGGTDTQYF.